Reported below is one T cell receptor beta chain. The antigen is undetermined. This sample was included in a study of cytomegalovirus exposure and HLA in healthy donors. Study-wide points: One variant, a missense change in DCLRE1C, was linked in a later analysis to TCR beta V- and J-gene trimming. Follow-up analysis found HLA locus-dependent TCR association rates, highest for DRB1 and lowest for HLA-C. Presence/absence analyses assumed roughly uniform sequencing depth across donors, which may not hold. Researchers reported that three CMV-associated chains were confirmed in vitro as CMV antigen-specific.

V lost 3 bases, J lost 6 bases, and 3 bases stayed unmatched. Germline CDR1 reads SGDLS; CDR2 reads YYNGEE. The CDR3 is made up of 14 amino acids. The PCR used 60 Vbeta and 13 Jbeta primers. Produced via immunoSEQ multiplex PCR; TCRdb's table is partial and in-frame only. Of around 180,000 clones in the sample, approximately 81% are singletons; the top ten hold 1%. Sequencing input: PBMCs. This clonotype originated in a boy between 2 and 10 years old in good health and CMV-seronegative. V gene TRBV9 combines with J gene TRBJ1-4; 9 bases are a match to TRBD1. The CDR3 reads CASSGGQGHEKLFF. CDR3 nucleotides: TGTGCCAGCAGCGGCGGACAGGGGCATGAAAAACTGTTTTTT.